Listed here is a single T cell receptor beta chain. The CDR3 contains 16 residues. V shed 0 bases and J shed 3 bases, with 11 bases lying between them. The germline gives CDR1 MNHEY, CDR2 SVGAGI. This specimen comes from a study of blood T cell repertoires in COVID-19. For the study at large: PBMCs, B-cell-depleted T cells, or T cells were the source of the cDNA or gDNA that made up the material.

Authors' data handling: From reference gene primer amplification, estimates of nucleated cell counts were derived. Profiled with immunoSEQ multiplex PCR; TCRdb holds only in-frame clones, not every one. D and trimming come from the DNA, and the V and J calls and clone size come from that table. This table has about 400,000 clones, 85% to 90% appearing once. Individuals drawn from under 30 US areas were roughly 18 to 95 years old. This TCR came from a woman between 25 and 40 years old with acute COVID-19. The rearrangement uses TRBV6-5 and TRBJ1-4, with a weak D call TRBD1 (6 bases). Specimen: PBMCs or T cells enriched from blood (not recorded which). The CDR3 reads CASSYSGGPPNEKLFF. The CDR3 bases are TGTGCCAGCAGTTACTCAGGGGGTCCTCCTAATGAAAAACTGTTTTTT.